A single sample is the source of the 5 T cell receptor beta chains below, sequenced in a study of spatial heterogeneity in lung cancer (dated by TCRdb to between 2017 and 2020). What the research found in general, with its limitations: The tumor nonsynonymous mutation count correlated with the number of expanded intratumoral alpha and beta TCRs.

Explained via the paper, the time point label denotes: sample taken at primary tumor resection. Their antigen targets remain unknown. The method was 5' RACE. Sequencing was performed on a NextSeq 500. The raw public data were reprocessed by TCRdb itself: fastp quality trimming at Q25, MiXCR clonotype calling, in-frame beta chains only. Each CDR3 protein gets just one entry, which takes the most common genes and DNA from the rows behind it. The sample has about 13,000 distinct CDR3 sequences on record, about 4.6% of them singletons. Together, the top ten hold about 25% of the sample. This specimen consisted of lung tumor tissue, obtained at surgery. The receptors were gathered from a male donor with early-stage non-small cell lung cancer.

In its sample, this clonotype was seen a few times. This beta chain is off target for a library built for alpha chains, so its abundance means little. V and J are TRBV19 and TRBJ1-5, with D possibly being TRBD1 (5 bases). The CDR3 contains 13 residues. Germline CDR1 is LNHDA and CDR2 is SQIVND (reference sequence). V lost 8 bases and J lost 9, with 17 bases in between. CDR3 coding DNA: TGTGCCAGTTCGACAGTTTTGAGATGGCCCCAGCATTTT. Protein sequence: CASSTVLRWPQHF.

Remarks on this clonotype: The size of this beta chain means little, since it is a stray read in a library made for alpha chains. V usage is TRBV21-1 and J usage is TRBJ1-4. TRBV21-1 is a documented pseudogene. The CDR3 contains 15 residues. CDR3 in amino acids: CASSILGATNEKLFF. The CDR3 DNA reads as TGTGCCAGCAGCATCTTGGGGGCAACTAATGAAAAACTGTTTTTT.

This clonotype was found many times. This beta chain is an off-target read within a library intended for alpha chains, so its frequency means little. V usage is TRBV4-3 and J usage is TRBJ1-5; D is undetermined. The CDR3 runs to 13 residues. Trimming removed 0 bases at V and 4 bases at J, with 4 bases between. CDR1 and CDR2 from the germline V gene are LGHNA and YSLEER. CDR3 protein: CASSQDINQPQHF. The CDR3 DNA follows: TGCGCCAGCAGCCAAGACATAAATCAGCCCCAGCATTTT.

To note about this clonotype: This may arise from a read error, as a much more abundant clone is one base away. It is likely a read error, because the conserved phenylalanine at the end of the CDR3 is missing. This beta chain is a stray sequence in a library constructed for alpha chains; its clone size is not meaningful. This chain links TRBV7-6 with TRBJ1-6; maybe TRBD1 (5 bases). The CDR3 runs 15 residues. Germline-derived CDR1 and CDR2 are SGHVS and FNYEAQ. V was trimmed by 3 bases and J by 2 bases, leaving 8 bases between them. In DNA, the CDR3 is TGTGCCAGCAGCTTGACGGGACCCTATAATTCACCCCTCCACCTT. Translation: CASSLTGPYNSPLHL.

Sample share makes this clonotype medium-sized (0.01 to 0.1%). This beta chain slipped into a library made for alpha chains as a stray read, so its size is not meaningful. This chain joins TRBV10-3 and TRBJ2-3; D is possibly TRBD2 (6 bases). The CDR3 contains 12 residues. Trimming removed 7 bases from V and 4 bases from J, with 9 bases in between. CDR1 ENHRY and CDR2 SYGVKD come from the germline V gene. This CDR3 is CAIMGGADTQYF. The CDR3 nucleotides read TGTGCCATCATGGGCGGGGCAGATACGCAGTATTTT.